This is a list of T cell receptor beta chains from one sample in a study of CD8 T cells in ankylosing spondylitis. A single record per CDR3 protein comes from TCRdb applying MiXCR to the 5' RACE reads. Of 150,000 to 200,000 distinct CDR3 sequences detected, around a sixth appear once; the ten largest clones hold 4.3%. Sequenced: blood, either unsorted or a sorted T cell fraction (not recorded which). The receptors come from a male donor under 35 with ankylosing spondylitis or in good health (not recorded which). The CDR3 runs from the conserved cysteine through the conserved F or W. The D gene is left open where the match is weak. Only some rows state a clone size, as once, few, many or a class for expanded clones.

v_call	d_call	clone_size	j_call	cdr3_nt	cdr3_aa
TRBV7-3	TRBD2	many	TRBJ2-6	TGTGCCAGCAGTCTAGCGGGAGCTGGGGCCAACGTCCTGACTTTC	CASSLAGAGANVLTF
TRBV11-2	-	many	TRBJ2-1	TGTGCCAGCAGTCTAGTATCCCACGGAACCAGCTCCTACAATGAGCAGTTCTTC	CASSLVSHGTSSYNEQFF
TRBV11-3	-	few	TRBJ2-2	TGTGCCAGCAGCCCGGGGCGGGGCACCGGGGAGCTGTTTTTT	CASSPGRGTGELFF
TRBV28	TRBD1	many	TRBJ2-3	TGTGCCAGCAGCCCCGATGACAGGGCAACAGATACGCAGTATTTT	CASSPDDRATDTQYF
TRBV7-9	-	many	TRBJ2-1	TGTGCCAGCAGCTTATCATCCATCAATGAGCAGTTCTTC	CASSLSSINEQFF
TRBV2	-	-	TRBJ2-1	TGTGCCAGCAACATTAGGCAGGCATCCAATGAGCAGTTCTTC	CASNIRQASNEQFF
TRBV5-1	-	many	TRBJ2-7	TGCGCCAGCAAGGGTTCAGATCCCTACGAGCAGTACTTC	CASKGSDPYEQYF
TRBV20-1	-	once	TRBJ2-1	TGCAGTGCTAGAGGGACTTCTAAGCAGTTCTTC	CSARGTSKQFF
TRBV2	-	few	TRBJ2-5	TGTGCCAGCAGTGAACTTCGAGGAGAGACCCAGTACTTC	CASSELRGETQYF
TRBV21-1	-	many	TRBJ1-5	TGTGCCAGCACCCCCGCGGGCTTTTTTCAGCCCCAGCATTTT	CASTPAGFFQPQHF
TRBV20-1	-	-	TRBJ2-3	TGCAGTGCTAGAGGAACAAGCCGGAGGAGCACAGATACGCAGTATTTT	CSARGTSRRSTDTQYF
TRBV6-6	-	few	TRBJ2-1	TGTGCCACCGGGGGTAAATGGGGGGATGAGCAGTTCTTC	CATGGKWGDEQFF
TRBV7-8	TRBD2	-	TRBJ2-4	TGTGCCAGCAGCCCACGGACTAGCGGATTAGCCAAAAACATTCAGTACTTC	CASSPRTSGLAKNIQYF
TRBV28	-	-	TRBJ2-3	TGTGCCAGCAGTCCTCAAGTTGATACGCAGTATTTT	CASSPQVDTQYF
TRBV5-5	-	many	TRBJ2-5	TGTGCCAGCAGCCTTAGGTACTTGGGGCCCCAAGAGACCCAGTACTTC	CASSLRYLGPQETQYF
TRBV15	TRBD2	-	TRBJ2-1	TGTGCCACCAGCAAGTATCGACTAGCGGGAGCTGGAAATGAGCAGTTCTTC	CATSKYRLAGAGNEQFF
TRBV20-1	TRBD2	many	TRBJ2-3	TGCAGTGCAAGGACTAGCGGCACAGATACGCAGTATTTT	CSARTSGTDTQYF
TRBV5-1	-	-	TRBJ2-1	TGCGCCAGTTGGACCAACCCCAATGAGCAGTTCTTC	CASWTNPNEQFF
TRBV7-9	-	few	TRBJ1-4	TGTGCCAGCAGCTTAGAAGGGAATGAAAAACTGTTTTTT	CASSLEGNEKLFF
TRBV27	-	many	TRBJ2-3	TGTGCCAGCAGTTCCTTCCCTACCACAGATACGCAGTATTTT	CASSSFPTTDTQYF
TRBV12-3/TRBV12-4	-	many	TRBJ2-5	TGTGCCAGCAGTTCCTTCACGATCCAAGAGACCCAGTACTTC	CASSSFTIQETQYF
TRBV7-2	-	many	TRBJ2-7	TGTGCCAGCAGCTTAAGTCCAGGGTACTTTTACGAGCAGTACTTC	CASSLSPGYFYEQYF
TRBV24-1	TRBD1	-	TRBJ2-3	TGTGCCACCAGTGACGACAGGGCTCCAACGCAGTATTTT	CATSDDRAPTQYF
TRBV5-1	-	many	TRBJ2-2	TGCGCCAGCAGCTTGCGGCAGGGTGTGTCCGGGGAGCTGTTTTTT	CASSLRQGVSGELFF
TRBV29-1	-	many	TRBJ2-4	TGCAGCGTTTTAACTGGCTTAGCCAAAAACATTCAGTACTTC	CSVLTGLAKNIQYF
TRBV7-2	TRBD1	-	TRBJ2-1	TGTGCCAGCAGCCCAGAAGGGACAGGGGGCTTCAATGAGCAGTTCTTC	CASSPEGTGGFNEQFF
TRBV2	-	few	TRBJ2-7	TGTGCCAGCGGAAGGACACCGACCTACGAGCAGTACTTC	CASGRTPTYEQYF
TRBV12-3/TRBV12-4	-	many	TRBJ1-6	TGTGCCAGCAGTTTAGCAGGGGGGCTTGGATCACCCCTCCACTTT	CASSLAGGLGSPLHF
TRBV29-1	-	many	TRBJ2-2	TGCAGCGTTGACCCGGGAAGCACCGGGGAGCTGTTTTTT	CSVDPGSTGELFF
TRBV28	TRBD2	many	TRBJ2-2	TGTGCCAGCAGTTTAGCGGGAGAATTCACCGGGGAGCTGTTTTTT	CASSLAGEFTGELFF
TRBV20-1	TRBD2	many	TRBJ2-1	TGCAGTGCGATAAGACTAGCGGGAGGTTACAATGAGCAGTTCTTC	CSAIRLAGGYNEQFF
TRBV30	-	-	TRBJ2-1	TGTGCCTGGAGCCGTAACAATGAGCAGTTCTTC	CAWSRNNEQFF
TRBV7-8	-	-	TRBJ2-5	TGTGCCAGCAGTAAGGACCAAGAGACCCAGTACTTC	CASSKDQETQYF
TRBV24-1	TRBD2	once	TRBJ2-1	TGTGCCACGCTGCTAGCGGGAGTTATCTCCTACAATGAGCAGTTCTTC	CATLLAGVISYNEQFF
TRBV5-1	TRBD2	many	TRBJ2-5	TGCGCCAGCAGCTCCCCGGGACTAGCGAGCCAAGAGACCCAGTACTTC	CASSSPGLASQETQYF
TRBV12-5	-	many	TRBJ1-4	TGTGCTAGTGGTTTGGGAAACAGGGAAAAACTGTTTTTT	CASGLGNREKLFF
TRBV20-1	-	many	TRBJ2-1	TGCAGTGCTTACGGACAGCGAACCTACAATGAGCAGTTCTTC	CSAYGQRTYNEQFF
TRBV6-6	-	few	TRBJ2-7	TGTGCCAGCAGTTACGTAGCTAGCTTTAGGTACGAGCAGTACTTC	CASSYVASFRYEQYF
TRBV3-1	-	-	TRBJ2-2	TGTGCCAGCAGCAGTTGGGGGCAGGCCAGTAATTCGAACACCGGGGAGCTGTTTTTT	CASSSWGQASNSNTGELFF
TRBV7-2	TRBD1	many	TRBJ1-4	TGTGCCAGCAGCATAGTGGGACAGGGGAGGACTAATGAAAAACTGTTTTTT	CASSIVGQGRTNEKLFF
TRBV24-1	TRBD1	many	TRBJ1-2	TGTGCCACCAGTGAAGGACAGGGCAGGTACTATGGCTACACCTTC	CATSEGQGRYYGYTF
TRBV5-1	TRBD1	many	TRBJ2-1	TGCGCCAGCACCGAGGGACAGGGTTACAATGAGCAGTTCTTC	CASTEGQGYNEQFF
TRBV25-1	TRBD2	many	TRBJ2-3	TGTGCCAGCAGTGGCGGACTAGCGGGAGCGGCAGATACGCAGTATTTT	CASSGGLAGAADTQYF
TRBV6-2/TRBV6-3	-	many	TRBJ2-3	TGTGCCAGCAGCCGCGCGGGGGCGGGAGGCACAGATACGCAGTATTTT	CASSRAGAGGTDTQYF
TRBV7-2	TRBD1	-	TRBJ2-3	TGTGCCAGCAGCCCATTGCCAGGGGGCTTAACAGATACGCAGTATTTT	CASSPLPGGLTDTQYF
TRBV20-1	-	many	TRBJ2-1	TGCAGTGCTAACAGACTAGGCCCGAGTGAGCAGTTCTTC	CSANRLGPSEQFF
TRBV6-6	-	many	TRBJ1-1	TGTGCCAGCAGTCCCGATTATTACACTGAAGCTTTCTTT	CASSPDYYTEAFF
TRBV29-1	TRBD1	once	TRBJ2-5	TGCAGCCTCCTGACAGGGGGCCGTGAGACCCAGTACTTC	CSLLTGGRETQYF
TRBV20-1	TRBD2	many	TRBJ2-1	TGCAGTGCTCTCCTTCTTGGCGGGAGCTCCTACAATGAGCAGTTCTTC	CSALLLGGSSYNEQFF
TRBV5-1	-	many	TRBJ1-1	TGCGCCAGCAGCTTTTCCTCCCCGGGCCTGAACACTGAAGCTTTCTTT	CASSFSSPGLNTEAFF
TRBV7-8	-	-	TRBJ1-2	TGTGCCAGCAGCTTAGGACACTCGGACTATGGCTACACCTTC	CASSLGHSDYGYTF
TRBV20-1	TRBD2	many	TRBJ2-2	TGCAGTGCTTTAGCGGGAGTGGGCACCGGGGAGCTGTTTTTT	CSALAGVGTGELFF
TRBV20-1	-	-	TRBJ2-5	TGCAGTGCTAGACCCCTATCAGGGAGGGAGACCCAGTACTTC	CSARPLSGRETQYF
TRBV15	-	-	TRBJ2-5	TGTGCCACCAGCAGAGATCCCGGGAGTGGAGAGACCCAGTACTTC	CATSRDPGSGETQYF
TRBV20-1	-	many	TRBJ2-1	TGCAGTGCACGCGCTAACATCTACAATGAGCAGTTCTTC	CSARANIYNEQFF
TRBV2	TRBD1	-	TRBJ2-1	TGTGCCAGCAGTGAAGAGGGACAGGGGTCCTCTTACAATGAGCAGTTCTTC	CASSEEGQGSSYNEQFF
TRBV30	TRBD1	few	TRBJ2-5	TGTGCCTGGAGCGCCGGGACAGGGGAGTCAGAGACCCAGTACTTC	CAWSAGTGESETQYF